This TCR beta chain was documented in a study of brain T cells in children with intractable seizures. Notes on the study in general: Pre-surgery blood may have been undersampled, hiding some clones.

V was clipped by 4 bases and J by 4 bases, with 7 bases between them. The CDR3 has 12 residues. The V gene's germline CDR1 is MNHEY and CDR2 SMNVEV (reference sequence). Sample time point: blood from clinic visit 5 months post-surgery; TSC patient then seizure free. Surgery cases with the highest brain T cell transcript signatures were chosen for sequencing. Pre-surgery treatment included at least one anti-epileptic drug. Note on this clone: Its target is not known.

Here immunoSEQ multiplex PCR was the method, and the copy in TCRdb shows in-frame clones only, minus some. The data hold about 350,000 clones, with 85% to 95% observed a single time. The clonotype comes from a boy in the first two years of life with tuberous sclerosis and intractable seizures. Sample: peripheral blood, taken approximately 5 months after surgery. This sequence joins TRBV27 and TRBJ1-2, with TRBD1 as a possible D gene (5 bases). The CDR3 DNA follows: TGTGCCAGCAGTTCCGGGGCCTATGGCTACACCTTC. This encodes CASSSGAYGYTF.